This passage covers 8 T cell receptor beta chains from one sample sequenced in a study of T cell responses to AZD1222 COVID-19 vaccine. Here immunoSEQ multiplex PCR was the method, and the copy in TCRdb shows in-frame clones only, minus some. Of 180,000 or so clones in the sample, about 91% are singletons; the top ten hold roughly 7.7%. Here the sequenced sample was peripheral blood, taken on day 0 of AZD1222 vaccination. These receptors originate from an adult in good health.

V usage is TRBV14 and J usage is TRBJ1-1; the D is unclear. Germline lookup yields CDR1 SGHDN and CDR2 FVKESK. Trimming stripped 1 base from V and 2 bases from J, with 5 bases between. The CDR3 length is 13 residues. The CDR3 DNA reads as TGTGCCAGCAGCCAAGTGTTAAACACTGAAGCTTTCTTT. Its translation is CASSQVLNTEAFF.

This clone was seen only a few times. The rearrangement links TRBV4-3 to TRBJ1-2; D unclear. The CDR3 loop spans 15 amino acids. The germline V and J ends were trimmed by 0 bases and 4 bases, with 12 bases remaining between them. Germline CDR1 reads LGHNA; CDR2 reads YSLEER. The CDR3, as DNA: TGCGCCAGCAGCCAAGAATTCCGCGTTACCTATGGCTACACCTTC. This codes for CASSQEFRVTYGYTF.

The CDR3 coding sequence is TGTGCCAGCACCCCGTTTATGAATCAGCCCCAGCATTTT. Encoded protein: CASTPFMNQPQHF. The chain joins TRBV6-6 to TRBJ1-5; D is unresolved. CDR1 is MNHNY and CDR2 is SVGAGI in the germline V gene (reference sequence). The V end was cut by 7 bases, the J end by 4 bases, with 11 bases between. This CDR3 has 13 amino acids.

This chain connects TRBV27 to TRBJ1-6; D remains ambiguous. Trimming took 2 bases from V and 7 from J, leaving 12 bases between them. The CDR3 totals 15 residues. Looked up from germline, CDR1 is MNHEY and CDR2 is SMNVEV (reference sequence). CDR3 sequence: CASSLRRAGNSPLHF. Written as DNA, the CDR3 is TGTGCCAGCAGTTTACGGAGGGCGGGAAATTCACCCCTCCACTTT.

The CDR3 is CASSGHSSGNTIYF. For the CDR3, the DNA is TGTGCCAGCAGTGGCCATTCCTCTGGAAACACCATATATTTT. The chain carries TRBV2 and TRBJ1-3; D not resolved. The CDR3 totals 14 residues. The V gene's germline CDR1 is SNHLY and CDR2 FYNNEI. V gave up 4 bases and J gave up 0 bases, with 7 bases separating them. The full variable domain, with the rest looked up from reference TRBV2 and TRBJ1-3, is EPEVTQTPSHQVTQMGQEVILRCVPISNHLYFYWYRQILGQKVEFLVSFYNNEISEKSEIFDDQFSVERPDGSNFTLKIRSTKLEDSAMYFCASSGHSSGNTIYFGEGSWLTVV.

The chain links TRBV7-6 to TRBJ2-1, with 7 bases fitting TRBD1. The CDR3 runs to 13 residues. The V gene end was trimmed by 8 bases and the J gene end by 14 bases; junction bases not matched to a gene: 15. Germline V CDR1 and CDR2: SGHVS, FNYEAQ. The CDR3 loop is CASAIEGAIIKFF. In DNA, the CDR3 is TGTGCCAGCGCCATCGAGGGGGCAATAATAAAGTTCTTC.

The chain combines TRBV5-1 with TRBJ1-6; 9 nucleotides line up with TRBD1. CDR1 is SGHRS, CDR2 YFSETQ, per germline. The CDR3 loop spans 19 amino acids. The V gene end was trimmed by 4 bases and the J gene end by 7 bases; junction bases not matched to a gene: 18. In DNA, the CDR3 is TGCGCCAGCAGCGAGGACCGGCTGTGGACAGGGGTAGGCAATTCACCCCTCCACTTT. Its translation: CASSEDRLWTGVGNSPLHF.

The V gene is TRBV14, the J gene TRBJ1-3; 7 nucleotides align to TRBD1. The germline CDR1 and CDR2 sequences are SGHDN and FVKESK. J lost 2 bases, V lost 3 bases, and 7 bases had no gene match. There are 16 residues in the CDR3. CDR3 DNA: TGTGCCAGCAGCCACGTTGGACAGGCGACTGGAAACACCATATATTTT. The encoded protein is CASSHVGQATGNTIYF.